The 31 T cell receptor beta chains below were found in one sample sequenced in a study of T cells in women clearing cervical HPV infection. The table came from immunoSEQ multiplex PCR; TCRdb's copy has only in-frame clones and leaves some out. Its table records around 13,000 clones. The source material was blood buffy coat. These receptors originate from a woman aged 18 to 75 with a cervical HPV16 infection that either progressed to CIN3+ or cleared (not recorded which).

The CDR3 DNA, read in part, is TGTGCCTGGAGTGGTGTAGCCTCTAATCAGCCG. It is translated as CAWSGVASNQP. The whole CDR3 reads CAWSGVASNQPQYF. The genes are TRBV30 and TRBJ2-3; D ambiguous. The read terminates 3 residues before the CDR3 end, so the remaining end is supplied by the germline J gene. Germline CDR1 is GTSNPN and CDR2 is SVGIG (reference sequence). CDR3 length: 14 amino acids.

Comments on this clone: The read terminates 3 residues before the CDR3 end, so the remaining end is supplied by the germline J gene. This chain uses TRBV7-9 with TRBJ1-5; possible D gene TRBD1, 5 bases. The germline V gene encodes CDR1 SEHNR and CDR2 FQNEAQ (reference sequence). This CDR3 is built from 14 residues. V lost 7 bases and J 0 bases, leaving 10 bases between the germline ends. CDR3 DNA (partial): TGTGCCAGCACCGGAGGGGATAGCAATCAGCCC. Translation: CASTGGDSNQP. The whole CDR3 region reads CASTGGDSNQPQHF.

Concerning this clone itself: The read ends 3 residues shy of where the CDR3 ends; the end is completed using the germline J gene. The J gene is TRBJ2-7, the V gene TRBV6-2 or TRBV6-3, with D perhaps TRBD1 (5 bases). Trimming pared 6 bases from V and 2 bases from J, leaving 17 bases between. This CDR3 has 15 residues. The germline CDR1 and CDR2 sequences are MNHEY and SVGEGT. The CDR3 sequence: CASSRALTETYEQYF. The CDR3 DNA, read in part, is TGTGCCAGCAGCCGCGCGCTGACAGAAACCTACGAG.

This clone counts as medium-sized by frequency. The read ends 3 residues before the CDR3 terminus; that terminus is restored from the germline J gene. The rearrangement uses TRBV18 and TRBJ2-3; TRBD1 matches 9 bases. With 4 bases clipped from V and 6 bases from J, the junction kept 8 bases outside the gene matches. Per germline, CDR1 KGHSH and CDR2 LQKENI. CDR3 size: 15 residues. The CDR3 loop is CASSQSGTGTDTQYF. CDR3 bases read: TGTGCCAGCTCACAATCCGGGACAGGGACCGATACG. The full variable domain, its missing parts supplied by reference TRBV18 and TRBJ2-3, is NAGVMQNPRHLVRRRGQEARLRCSPMKGHSHVYWYRQLPEEGLKFMVYLQKENIIDESGMPKERFSAEFPKEGPSILRIQQVVRGDSAAYFCASSQSGTGTDTQYFGPGTRLTVL.

As for this clone: The CDR3 extends 3 residues past the end of the read, so its final part is completed from the germline J gene. This chain uses TRBV7-2 with TRBJ2-1; the match to TRBD1 covers 9 bases. The V gene's germline CDR1 is SGHTA and CDR2 FQGNSA. The CDR3 is 14 residues long. V lost 5 bases and J lost 6; bases outside the gene matches: 5. This CDR3 is CASSPHRGLNEQFF. The CDR3 bases that were read are TGTGCCAGCAGCCCACACAGGGGGCTCAATGAG.

Points on this clone: The read gets to within 3 residues of the CDR3 end, and the germline J gene fills in the rest. The chain joins TRBV19 to TRBJ1-2, with D possibly TRBD1 on 6 matching bases. The CDR3 has 14 residues. Germline V gives CDR1 LNHDA, CDR2 SQIVND (reference sequence). The CDR3 protein is CASSIGGALDDYTF. The covered CDR3 bases are TGTGCCAGTAGTATCGGGGGGGCCCTAGACGAC.

Remarks on this clone: The CDR3 extends 3 residues past the end of the read, so its final part is completed from the germline J gene. The chain recombines TRBV7-6 with TRBJ2-3; TRBD2 matches 7 bases. The germline V gene encodes CDR1 SGHVS and CDR2 FNYEAQ. V was clipped by 1 base and J by 4 bases; unmatched bases: 2. CDR3 size: 14 residues. Incomplete CDR3 DNA: TGTGCCAGCAGCTTAGGGGGGGGTCCAGATACG. Translated, it gives CASSLGGGPDT. The whole CDR3 reads CASSLGGGPDTQYF.

Note on this clone: From the germline J gene comes the end of the CDR3, since the read stops 3 residues before it. This chain connects TRBV7-2 to TRBJ1-6; 7 bases agree with TRBD1. The CDR3 consists of 15 residues. Trimming at V came to 2 bases and at J to 5 bases, leaving 3 bases not matched to a gene. Looked up from germline, CDR1 is SGHTA and CDR2 is FQGNSA. The part of the CDR3 DNA that was read is TGTGCCAGCAGCTTATCGGGACAGCATAATTCACCC. Its translation: CASSLSGQHNSP. The whole CDR3 sequence reads CASSLSGQHNSPLHF.

About this clone itself: The sequence runs out 3 residues before the end of the CDR3; the remainder is reconstructed from the germline J gene. This sequence joins TRBV3-1 (or the pseudogene TRBV3-2) and TRBJ2-1; 10 bases are a match to TRBD2. The CDR3 covers 15 residues. The ends lost 3 bases at V and 4 bases at J; junction bases unmatched: 3. Germline values: CDR1 LGHDT, CDR2 YNNKEL (reference sequence). CDR3 DNA, as far as it was read: TGTGCCAGCAGCCAGGTAGCGGGGGGATACAATGAG. Translation: CASSQVAGGYNE. The whole CDR3 protein reads CASSQVAGGYNEQFF.

Concerning this clone: The sequence runs out 3 residues before the end of the CDR3; the remainder is reconstructed from the germline J gene. The chain joins TRBV7-9 to TRBJ1-2; D gene unclear. From germline, CDR1 is SEHNR and CDR2 FQNEAQ (reference sequence). This CDR3 contains 13 residues. Here the CDR3 reads CASSLELVTDYTF. The DNA read from the CDR3 is TGTGCCAGCAGCTTAGAGCTGGTTACTGAC.

This clone is identified as medium-sized from frequency. With the read ending 3 residues before the CDR3 end, the germline J gene is used to fill in that end. V usage is TRBV30 and J usage is TRBJ2-7, with 13 bases lining up with TRBD2. The CDR3 spans 16 residues. After removal of 5 bases from V and 6 bases from J, the junction contained 13 bases not matched to a gene. The germline gives CDR1 GTSNPN, CDR2 SVGIG (reference sequence). This chain's CDR3 is CAWATSGGARSGEQYF. The CDR3 bases that were read are TGTGCCTGGGCAACTAGCGGGGGGGCCCGGTCGGGCGAG.

Concerning this clone: From the germline J gene comes the end of the CDR3, since the read stops 3 residues before it. The chain combines TRBV28 with TRBJ2-7; D is perhaps TRBD2 (6 bases). The CDR3 runs to 14 residues. The V and J ends lost 9 bases and 3 bases respectively, with 18 bases between them. Germline values: CDR1 MDHEN, CDR2 SYDVKM. CDR3: CASTNRGFIYEQYF. The sequenced part of the CDR3 DNA is TGTGCCAGTACCAACCGGGGGTTCATCTACGAG.

Worth noting for this clone: The DNA ends 3 residues before the CDR3 does, and the rest of the CDR3 is filled in from the germline J gene. V gene TRBV7-6 combines with J gene TRBJ2-5; D not certain. Germline V gene sequence: CDR1 SGHVS, CDR2 FNYEAQ. The CDR3 contains 14 residues. Trimming took 1 base from V and 2 from J, leaving 8 bases between them. The covered CDR3 bases are TGTGCCAGCAGCTTAGGGGCAGTTCAAGAGACC. Amino acids: CASSLGAVQET. The whole CDR3 reads CASSLGAVQETQYF.

Notes on this clone: Read data end 3 residues before the CDR3 end; the end is taken from the germline J gene. The V gene is TRBV20-1, the J gene TRBJ2-7; 8 bases map to TRBD2. This CDR3 spans 13 amino acids. V dropped 2 bases and J dropped 5; count of bases not matched to a gene: 5. Germline lookup yields CDR1 DFQATT and CDR2 SNEGSKA (reference sequence). The CDR3 loop is CSARLQAGDEQYF. The covered CDR3 bases are TGCAGTGCTAGACTCCAAGCGGGGGACGAG.

In terms of frequency, this clone is medium-sized (0.01 to 0.1%). The read finishes 3 residues shy of the CDR3 end, and the germline J gene is used to complete it. The chain is built from TRBV7-2 and TRBJ2-5; 7 positions agree with TRBD1. The CDR3 extends over 14 amino acids. With V trimmed by 6 bases and J by 2 bases, 6 bases remained unmatched. Per the germline V gene, CDR1 is SGHTA and CDR2 is FQGNSA. Incomplete CDR3 DNA: TGTGCCAGCAGACTTCCGGGACAGCAAGAGACC. Its protein product is CASRLPGQQET. The full CDR3 protein is CASRLPGQQETQYF.

As to this clone: The read stops 3 residues short of the end of the CDR3; the missing end is completed from the germline J gene. V is TRBV5-4 and J is TRBJ1-1; 9 nucleotides match TRBD1. The germline CDR1 and CDR2 sequences are SGHNT and YYREEE (reference sequence). This CDR3 spans 15 amino acids. The junction had 8 bases not matched to a gene; V was cut back by 3 bases and J by 5 bases. The CDR3 here is CASSSGQGKGTEAFF. Incomplete CDR3 DNA: TGTGCCAGCAGCTCGGGACAGGGCAAGGGAACTGAA.

The part of the CDR3 DNA that was read is TGTGCCTGGAGCGGGACAGGGCCTGAAAAG. Residues: CAWSGTGPEK. The entire CDR3 reads CAWSGTGPEKLFF. This chain connects TRBV30 to TRBJ2-2; 9 bases agree with TRBD1. The read halts 3 residues ahead of the CDR3 end, with the missing end drawn from the germline J gene. The CDR3 length is 13 residues. Germline CDR1 and CDR2: GTSNPN and SVGIG (reference sequence).

Concerning this clone itself: Read data end 3 residues before the CDR3 end; the end is taken from the germline J gene. The rearrangement joins TRBV7-2 to TRBJ1-5; TRBD1 matches 7 bases. J was trimmed by 2 bases and V by 2 bases; bases with no gene match: 0. CDR3 size: 14 residues. The germline gives CDR1 SGHTA, CDR2 FQGNSA. The CDR3 protein is CASSLTGGNQPQHF. CDR3 DNA (partial): TGTGCCAGCAGCTTAACAGGGGGCAATCAGCCC.

Note on this clone: The CDR3 extends 3 residues past the end of the read, so its final part is completed from the germline J gene. The chain has TRBV14 and TRBJ2-3, with D maybe TRBD1 (6 bases). V dropped 3 bases and J dropped 8 bases, with 21 bases sitting between them. Looked up from germline, CDR1 is SGHDN and CDR2 is FVKESK. The CDR3 loop spans 16 amino acids. The DNA read from the CDR3 is TGTGCCAGCAGCCAGAGAGGTCAAAGGGGGTCAGTTACG. Translation gives CASSQRGQRGSVT. The full CDR3 sequence reads CASSQRGQRGSVTQYF. Based on the CDR3 plus reference TRBV14 and TRBJ2-3, the full variable domain is EAGVTQFPSHSVIEKGQTVTLRCDPISGHDNLYWYRRVMGKEIKFLLHFVKESKQDESGMPNNRFLAERTGGTYSTLKVQPAELEDSGVYFCASSQRGQRGSVTQYFGPGTRLTVL.

Concerning this clone: The read is 3 residues too short to cover the CDR3 end, so that end is filled in from the germline J gene. The V call is TRBV5-1, the J call TRBJ1-2; the D gene is possibly TRBD1 (6 bases). The CDR3 covers 13 residues. The germline V gene has CDR1 SGHRS and CDR2 YFSETQ. The CDR3 loop is CASSLRQEGGYTF. The CDR3 bases that were read are TGCGCCAGCAGCTTACGACAGGAGGGCGGC.

Concerning this clone itself: The read ends 3 residues before the CDR3 terminus; that terminus is restored from the germline J gene. The rearrangement uses TRBV5-1 and TRBJ2-6; a possible D gene is TRBD2 (6 bases). Germline V gene sequence: CDR1 SGHRS, CDR2 YFSETQ. The CDR3 covers 16 residues. V was shortened by 5 bases and J by 1 base, with 13 bases between the two germline ends. Partial CDR3 DNA: TGCGCCAGCAGGGGCGGGGAGAGATCTGGGGCCAACGTC. The encoded protein is CASRGGERSGANV. The CDR3 as a whole reads CASRGGERSGANVLTF.

With respect to this clone: The read gets to within 3 residues of the CDR3 end, and the germline J gene fills in the rest. V usage is TRBV28 and J usage is TRBJ2-6; D uncertain. This CDR3 region has 15 residues. V lost 6 bases to trimming and J lost 2 bases, with 11 bases between them. The V gene's germline CDR1 is MDHEN and CDR2 SYDVKM. The CDR3 DNA, read in part, is TGTGCCAGCAGCGCAGTGGGCCCTGGGGCCAACGTC. It specifies CASSAVGPGANV. The whole CDR3 protein reads CASSAVGPGANVLTF.

CDR3 protein: CASSFKASDSSNEKLFF. The covered CDR3 bases are TGTGCCAGCAGTTTTAAGGCGTCGGACAGCAGTAATGAAAAA. This sequence joins TRBV12-3 or TRBV12-4 and TRBJ1-4; D may be TRBD1 (6 bases). The read stops 3 residues short of the end of the CDR3; the missing end is completed from the germline J gene. This CDR3 contains 17 residues. Trimming left V 3 bases short and J 4 bases short, with 18 bases between.

A word on this clone: The CDR3 extends 3 residues past the end of the read, so its final part is completed from the germline J gene. The V gene is TRBV7-3, the J gene TRBJ2-1; the D gene could be TRBD1 or TRBD2 (5 bases each). Germline-derived CDR1 and CDR2 are SGHTA and FQGTGA. The CDR3 contains 17 residues. Trimming removed 1 base from V and 4 bases from J, with 17 bases in between. CDR3 in amino acids: CASSLNPTGGPYNEQFF. The part of the CDR3 DNA that was read is TGTGCCAGCAGCTTAAATCCCACAGGAGGCCCTTACAATGAG.

Details on this clone: The read stops 3 residues short of the end of the CDR3; the missing end is completed from the germline J gene. J is TRBJ2-1 and V is TRBV6-2 or TRBV6-3; 9 nucleotides match TRBD2. In germline, CDR1 is MNHEY, CDR2 SVGEGT. J gave up 8 bases and V 8 bases, and 10 bases lay outside the gene matches. This CDR3 contains 14 residues. CDR3 amino acids: CASQPGTSFDEQFF. The CDR3 DNA, read in part, is TGTGCCAGCCAACCTGGGACTAGCTTCGATGAG.

A word on this clone: The read gets to within 3 residues of the CDR3 end, and the germline J gene fills in the rest. This sample also contains other DNA sequences that code for the same CDR3. The chain is built from TRBV30 and TRBJ1-3; 7 nucleotides align to TRBD1. From germline, CDR1 is GTSNPN and CDR2 SVGIG (reference sequence). The trim removed 8 bases at V and 0 bases at J, leaving 1 base unmatched. The CDR3 extends over 12 amino acids. CDR3 bases read: TGTGCCGGGACAGACTCTGGAAACACC. Its translation: CAGTDSGNT. From start to end, the CDR3 is CAGTDSGNTIYF.

In regard to this clone: Read coverage stops 3 residues before the CDR3 terminus; the germline J gene supplies the remainder. The chain combines TRBV5-1 with TRBJ1-2, with a weak D call TRBD1 (5 bases). The CDR3 runs to 16 residues. Germline CDR1 is SGHRS and CDR2 is YFSETQ. Partial CDR3 DNA: TGCGCCAGCAGCTTGGCCTCTAGCGGGGGGTACAATGAG. Its protein is CASSLASSGGYNE. The entire CDR3 reads CASSLASSGGYNEYTF.

On this clone: The CDR3 extends 3 residues past the end of the read, so its final part is completed from the germline J gene. The chain recombines TRBV18 with TRBJ1-2; TRBD1 matches at 9 bases. Germline lookup yields CDR1 KGHSH and CDR2 LQKENI. CDR3 length: 15 amino acids. The CDR3 bases that were read are TGTGCCAGCTCACCCTCCGGGACAGGGCCCTTCGAC. Protein sequence: CASSPSGTGPFD. The CDR3 in its entirety is CASSPSGTGPFDYTF.

A remark on this clone: Read coverage stops 3 residues before the CDR3 terminus; the germline J gene supplies the remainder. The rearrangement links TRBV5-1 to TRBJ2-5; 7 bases fit TRBD1. V lost 4 bases, J lost 5 bases, and 8 bases stayed unmatched. This CDR3 has 14 residues. The V gene's germline CDR1 is SGHRS and CDR2 YFSETQ. The DNA read from the CDR3 is TGCGCCAGCAGCCTTAGCAGGGGGAGCGAGACC. Translated, it gives CASSLSRGSET. The full CDR3 protein is CASSLSRGSETQYF.

Comment on this clone: The CDR3 end is not reached by the read, which stops 3 residues before it; the germline J gene fills it in. The genes are TRBV13 and TRBJ1-1; D is unclear. The CDR3 covers 13 residues. Germline CDR1 reads PRHDT; CDR2 reads FYEKMQ (reference sequence). Trimming shortened V by 5 bases and J by 0 bases, and 7 bases separated the two germline ends. The CDR3: CASSQTMNTEAFF. The CDR3 bases that were read are TGTGCCAGCAGCCAAACAATGAACACTGAA.

A remark on this clone: Read coverage stops 3 residues before the CDR3 terminus; the germline J gene supplies the remainder. This chain links TRBV7-9 with TRBJ1-2; D not certain. The CDR3 has 11 amino acids. Between the trimmed V and J ends, which lost 4 bases and 4 bases, there was a span of 4 bases. Per the germline V gene, CDR1 is SEHNR and CDR2 is FQNEAQ (reference sequence). CDR3 sequence: CASSSSYGYTF. Partial CDR3 DNA: TGTGCCAGCAGCTCCAGCTATGGC.